The TCR beta chain described here comes from a study of shared clonotypes between healthy human individuals. Turning to the study itself: Ranging from 18 to 49 in age, donors were two women and a few men. Study-level points and caveats: Non-shared clonotypes were found to have lower generation probabilities than the clonotypes that were shared by all four of the sorted-subset donors.

In the authors' workflow: Without quality scores, immunoSEQ junctional reads could not be filtered like full-length reads. Assay used: immunoSEQ multiplex PCR; TCRdb lists only in-frame clones, some missing. For V, J and clone size, that table is used; D and trimming come from the DNA. The data hold 2 million to 2.5 million clones, with about nine tenths observed a single time. The CDR3 has 14 residues. J gave up 3 bases and V 9 bases, and 8 bases lay outside the gene matches. Germline V gives CDR1 SNHLY, CDR2 FYNNEI. This clone was picked up one time. Its antigen is currently unknown. The source is a man younger than 30 in good health. Some clones in this sample may be carry-over from other donors' samples. Sequenced: naive CD4+ T cells from PBMCs. Described subset: CD45RA+ positively selected. The V and J genes are TRBV2 and TRBJ1-2, with 9 bases matching TRBD1. The CDR3 sequence is CASKTQGADYGYTF. DNA for the CDR3: TGTGCCAGTAAAACACAGGGGGCGGACTATGGCTACACCTTC.